Each of the 22 T cell receptor beta chains below was sequenced from the same sample in a study of read filtering for tumor transcriptome and immune sequencing. The library was built from roughly 400 ng RNA with molecular barcoded adaptors for alpha/delta and beta/gamma chains. TCRdb re-derived calls from the reads in MiXCR, one entry per CDR3 protein. Among about 86,000 distinct CDR3 sequences listed, 12% were seen once. Specimen: a population of CD138-negative cells sorted from bone marrow. These receptors all come from a donor at least 40 years old with multiple myeloma.

In this sample, this clonotype turned up a few times. The V and J genes are TRBV7-9 and TRBJ2-7; 10 bases line up with TRBD1. The germline CDR1 and CDR2 sequences are SEHNR and FQNEAQ (reference sequence). CDR3 length equals 15 residues. V shed 3 bases, J shed 3 bases, and the junction held 5 bases outside the gene matches. Written as DNA, the CDR3 is TGTGCCAGCAGCTTTGACCGGGACAGGGGCTACGAGCAGTACTTC. Translating gives CASSFDRDRGYEQYF.

This clonotype was detected many times. This chain links TRBV20-1 with TRBJ1-5; unclear D gene. CDR1 DFQATT and CDR2 SNEGSKA come from the germline V gene (reference sequence). CDR3 length: 12 residues. Trimming pared 1 base from V and 3 bases from J, leaving 4 bases between. The CDR3 sequence: CSARAPNQPQHF. The CDR3 DNA reads as TGCAGTGCTAGAGCCCCCAATCAGCCCCAGCATTTT.

In its sample, this clonotype was seen many times. The chain is built from TRBV20-1 and TRBJ2-7; either TRBD1 or TRBD2 may supply D (5 bases each). V was trimmed by 4 bases and J by 3 bases, leaving 13 bases between them. This CDR3 spans 13 amino acids. CDR1 is DFQATT and CDR2 is SNEGSKA in the germline V gene (reference sequence). The CDR3 here is CSANRDGRYEQYF. CDR3 in DNA: TGCAGTGCTAACCGGGACGGACGCTACGAGCAGTACTTC.

This clonotype was detected ten times or more. V usage is TRBV7-9 and J usage is TRBJ1-1, with 8 nucleotides matching TRBD1. CDR1 and CDR2 (germline): SEHNR, FQNEAQ (reference sequence). Trimming took 5 bases from V and 0 from J; bases not matched to a gene: 5. This CDR3 is built from 15 residues. The chain's CDR3 is CASSQSTGVNTEAFF. CDR3 in DNA: TGTGCCAGCAGCCAATCGACAGGGGTGAACACTGAAGCTTTCTTT. The complete variable domain, with remaining parts taken from reference TRBV7-9 and TRBJ1-1, reads DTGVSQNPRHKITKRGQNVTFRCDPISEHNRLYWYRQTLGQGPEFLTYFQNEAQLEKSRLLSDRFSAERPKGSFSTLEIQRTEQGDSAMYLCASSQSTGVNTEAFFGQGTRLTVV.

This clonotype was observed many times. V and J are TRBV29-1 and TRBJ1-1; no firm D call. The CDR3 contains 12 residues. The germline CDR1 and CDR2 sequences are SQVTM and ANQGSEA. Deletions cut 6 bases from V and 5 bases from J, with 13 bases between. The CDR3 loop reads CSVSFEWTEAFF. The DNA of the CDR3 is TGCAGCGTCTCGTTCGAGTGGACTGAAGCTTTCTTT.

This clonotype occurred many times. Here the CDR3 DNA reads TGTGCCAGCTCACCTCTCTCCCCCCCATTGGGTGAGCAGTACTTC. Its translation is CASSPLSPPLGEQYF. The chain couples TRBV18 to TRBJ2-7; no reliable D call. CDR3 length: 15 residues. The germline V gene has CDR1 KGHSH and CDR2 LQKENI. V dropped 3 bases and J dropped 7 bases, with 19 bases sitting between them.

This clonotype was recorded many times. The chain carries TRBV2 and TRBJ2-7; 7 nucleotides line up with TRBD1. Per the germline V gene, CDR1 is SNHLY and CDR2 is FYNNEI. Losses at the gene ends were 8 bases for V and 1 base for J; bases not matched to a gene: 2. The CDR3 totals 12 residues. The CDR3 bases are TGTGCCAGCCGGGACAGATCCTACGAGCAGTACTTC. Its protein is CASRDRSYEQYF.

This clonotype was recorded many times. The chain recombines TRBV10-3 with TRBJ2-7; 10 nucleotides line up with TRBD2. V gave up 2 bases and J gave up 5 bases; unmatched junction bases: 6. Looked up from germline, CDR1 is ENHRY and CDR2 is SYGVKD. This CDR3 contains 15 residues. CDR3 loop: CAISEGSGRADEQYF. CDR3 sequence (DNA): TGTGCCATCAGTGAGGGAAGCGGGAGGGCCGACGAGCAGTACTTC.

This clonotype appeared a few times. The chain uses TRBV5-4 and TRBJ2-1, with TRBD1 identical over 7 bases. Germline-derived CDR1 and CDR2 are SGHNT and YYREEE (reference sequence). V lost 3 bases and J lost 2; bases outside the gene matches: 8. This CDR3 is 16 amino acids long. The CDR3, as DNA: TGTGCCAGCAGCTATTATACCGGGACAGCCTACAATGAGCAGTTCTTC. It is translated as CASSYYTGTAYNEQFF.

The table lists this clonotype with many counts. The chain joins TRBV19 to TRBJ1-5; D unresolved. V lost 5 bases to trimming and J lost 2 bases, with 13 bases between them. The germline V gene has CDR1 LNHDA and CDR2 SQIVND (reference sequence). The CDR3 has 15 amino acids. The CDR3 region is CASSDDPGGNQPQHF. The CDR3 DNA follows: TGTGCCAGTAGTGATGATCCGGGAGGCAATCAGCCCCAGCATTTT.

This clonotype was picked up a small number of times. V usage is TRBV28 and J usage is TRBJ1-3; TRBD1 is a possible D gene (5 bases). V shed 2 bases and J shed 2 bases, with 7 bases lying between them. This CDR3 contains 14 residues. Germline CDR1 reads MDHEN; CDR2 reads SYDVKM. CDR3 in amino acids: CASSLPTAGNTIYF. The CDR3 DNA reads TGTGCCAGCAGTTTACCGACAGCTGGAAACACCATATATTTT. The variable domain in full, with the rest retrieved from reference TRBV28 and TRBJ1-3, is DVKVTQSSRYLVKRTGEKVFLECVQDMDHENMFWYRQDPGLGLRLIYFSYDVKMKEKGDIPEGYSVSREKKERFSLILESASTNQTSMYLCASSLPTAGNTIYFGEGSWLTVV.

This clonotype was detected a few times. The V call is TRBV29-1, the J call TRBJ1-2; a weak D match, TRBD1 (6 bases). Trimming took off 7 bases at V and 4 bases at J, with 10 bases between the two ends. The CDR3 runs to 11 residues. Looked up from germline, CDR1 is SQVTM and CDR2 is ANQGSEA. In nucleotides, the CDR3 is TGCAGCGCCGGACAGCTCTATGGCTACACCTTC. Its protein is CSAGQLYGYTF.

This clonotype was counted ten times or more. The J gene is TRBJ2-7, the V gene TRBV7-2, with 8 bases matching TRBD2. V was clipped by 5 bases and J by 0 bases; unmatched bases: 6. This CDR3 contains 15 residues. The germline V gene has CDR1 SGHTA and CDR2 FQGNSA. The CDR3 DNA is TGTGCCAGCAGCCCCGGGAGGGCCAGCTCCTACGAGCAGTACTTC. Its protein is CASSPGRASSYEQYF.

This clonotype was seen many times. This sequence joins TRBV29-1 and TRBJ1-6, with D hard to call. In germline, CDR1 is SQVTM, CDR2 ANQGSEA. The CDR3 loop spans 12 amino acids. V was shortened by 5 bases and J by 7 bases, with 9 bases between the two germline ends. CDR3 sequence reads: CSVRRANSPLHF. Written as DNA, the CDR3 is TGCAGCGTTCGTAGAGCCAATTCACCCCTCCACTTT.

In regard to this clonotype: This likely stems from a read error, as it lies one base from a far larger clone. This chain uses TRBV7-8 with TRBJ2-1; TRBD2 aligns across 14 bases. This CDR3 contains 18 residues. V trimming: 5 bases; J trimming: 3 bases; junction bases outside the gene matches: 9. The germline V gene has CDR1 SGHVS and CDR2 FQNEAQ. This CDR3 is CASSQPGTSGSCYNEQFF. The CDR3, as DNA: TGTGCCAGCAGCCAACCGGGGACTAGCGGGAGTTGCTACAATGAGCAGTTCTTC.

For this clonotype: A much larger clone is a single base away; this may be a read error. The genes are TRBV7-2 and TRBJ1-5; D is possibly TRBD1 (5 bases). The length of the CDR3 is 15 residues. Germline assignment: CDR1 SGHTA and CDR2 FQGNSA. V was clipped by 1 base and J by 7 bases, with 14 bases between them. The CDR3 is CASSLGRESGQPQHF. The DNA for the CDR3 is TGTGCCAGCAGCTTAGGCAGGGAGTCAGGGCAGCCCCAGCATTTT.

About this clonotype itself: One end of the junction varies from germline; a read error may be responsible. The chain links TRBV7-2 to TRBJ2-1, with no clear D. CDR1 SGHTA and CDR2 FQGNSA come from the germline V gene. The CDR3 is 15 amino acids. The CDR3 coding sequence is TGTGCCAGCAGCTTAACGTGGAGCTCCTACAGTGAGCAGTTCTTT. Translating gives CASSLTWSSYSEQFF.

This clonotype has ten or more counts. V usage is TRBV7-9 and J usage is TRBJ2-1, with D perhaps being TRBD1 or TRBD2 (5 bases each). Trimming removed 1 base from V and 0 bases from J, with 22 bases in between. This CDR3 has 20 residues. Germline CDR1 reads SEHNR; CDR2 reads FQNEAQ (reference sequence). CDR3 amino acids: CASSLVRGDPRWSSYNEQFF. The DNA for the CDR3 is TGTGCCAGCAGCTTAGTCCGGGGCGACCCTCGTTGGAGCTCCTACAATGAGCAGTTCTTC.

This clonotype was seen at least ten times. This chain connects TRBV20-1 to TRBJ2-7; the D gene could be TRBD1 or TRBD2 (5 bases each). The V end was cut by 6 bases, the J end by 4 bases, with 13 bases between. The CDR3 has 12 amino acids. The germline V gene has CDR1 DFQATT and CDR2 SNEGSKA (reference sequence). The CDR3 here is CSAVGDGYEQYF. The CDR3 DNA reads as TGCAGTGCGGTGGGGGATGGGTACGAGCAGTACTTC.

This clonotype was picked up many times. The CDR3 DNA reads as TGTGCCTGGAAGGGCACAAACAATGAGCAGTTCTTC. It codes for CAWKGTNNEQFF. The chain has TRBV30 and TRBJ2-1, with D uncertain. The germline V and J ends were trimmed by 4 bases and 5 bases, with 9 bases remaining between them. CDR3 length equals 12 residues. Germline-derived CDR1 and CDR2 are GTSNPN and SVGIG (reference sequence).

This clonotype was detected ten times or more. V gene TRBV3-1 combines with J gene TRBJ2-7; D is unclear. The germline gives CDR1 LGHDT, CDR2 YNNKEL (reference sequence). The V gene lost 3 bases and the J gene lost 0 bases, with 9 bases spanning the gap. The CDR3 consists of 14 residues. CDR3 DNA sequence: TGTGCCAGCAGCCAGGGCAGGAGCTCCTACGAGCAGTACTTC. It specifies CASSQGRSSYEQYF.

This clonotype was seen ten or more times. The chain uses TRBV4-2 and TRBJ2-7; 12 positions agree with TRBD2. CDR1 is LGHNA and CDR2 is YNFKEQ in the germline V gene. The CDR3 is 15 residues long. Germline trimming cut 4 bases from V and 6 bases from J; bases unmatched to any gene: 7. CDR3 nucleotide sequence: TGTGCCAGCAGCCCTCCGGGGACTAGCGGGTTCGAGCAGTACTTC. Encoded protein: CASSPPGTSGFEQYF.